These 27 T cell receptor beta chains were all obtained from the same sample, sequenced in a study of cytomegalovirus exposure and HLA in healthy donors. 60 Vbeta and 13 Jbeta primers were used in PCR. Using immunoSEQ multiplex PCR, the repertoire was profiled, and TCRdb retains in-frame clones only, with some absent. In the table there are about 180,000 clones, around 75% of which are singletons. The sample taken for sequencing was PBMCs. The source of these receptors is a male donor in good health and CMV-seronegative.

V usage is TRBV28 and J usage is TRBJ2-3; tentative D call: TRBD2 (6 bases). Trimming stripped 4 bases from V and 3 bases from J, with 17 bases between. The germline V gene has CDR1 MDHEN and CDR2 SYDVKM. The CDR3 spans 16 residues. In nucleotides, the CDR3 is TGTGCCAGCAGTTCCCCTGAGAGTGGAGGGACAGATACGCAGTATTTT. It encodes CASSSPESGGTDTQYF.

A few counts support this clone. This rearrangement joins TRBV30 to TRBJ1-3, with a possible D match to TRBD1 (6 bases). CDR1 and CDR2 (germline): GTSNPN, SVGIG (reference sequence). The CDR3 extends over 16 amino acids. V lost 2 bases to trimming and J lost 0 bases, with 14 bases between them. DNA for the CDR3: TGTGCCTGGAGTAGAGACAGGTTTTCCTCTGGAAACACCATATATTTT. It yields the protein CAWSRDRFSSGNTIYF.

The CDR3 region is CASTPTGKNIQYF. DNA of the CDR3: TGTGCCAGCACCCCGACAGGGAAAAACATTCAGTACTTC. J is TRBJ2-4 and V is TRBV6-5, with 7 bases aligning to TRBD1. The CDR3 is 13 residues long. The V and J ends lost 7 bases and 4 bases, in that order; junction bases with no gene match: 4. Germline V gene sequence: CDR1 MNHEY, CDR2 SVGAGI.

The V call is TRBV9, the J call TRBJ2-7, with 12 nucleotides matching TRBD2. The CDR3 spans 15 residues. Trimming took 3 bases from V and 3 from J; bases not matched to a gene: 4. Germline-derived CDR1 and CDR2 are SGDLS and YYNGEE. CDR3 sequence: CASSGGLAGVYEQYF. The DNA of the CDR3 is TGTGCCAGCAGCGGGGGACTAGCGGGCGTCTACGAGCAGTACTTC.

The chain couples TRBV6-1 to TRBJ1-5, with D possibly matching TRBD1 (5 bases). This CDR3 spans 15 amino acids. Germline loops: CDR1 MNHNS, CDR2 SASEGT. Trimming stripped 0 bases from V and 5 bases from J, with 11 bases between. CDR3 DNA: TGTGCCAGCAGTGAAGCGACAGTCCCTTATCAGCCCCAGCATTTT. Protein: CASSEATVPYQPQHF.

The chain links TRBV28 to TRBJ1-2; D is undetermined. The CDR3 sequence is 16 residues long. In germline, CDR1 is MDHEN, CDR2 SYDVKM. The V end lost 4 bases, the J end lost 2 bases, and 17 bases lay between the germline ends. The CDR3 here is CASSSPEGRVNYGYTF. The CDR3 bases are TGTGCCAGCAGTTCCCCGGAGGGCAGAGTCAACTATGGCTACACCTTC.

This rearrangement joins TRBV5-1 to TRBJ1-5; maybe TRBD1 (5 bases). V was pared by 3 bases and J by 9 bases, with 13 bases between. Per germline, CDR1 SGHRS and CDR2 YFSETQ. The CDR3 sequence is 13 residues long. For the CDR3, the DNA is TGCGCCAGCAGCTCCCTGGGGGGGACGCCCCAGCATTTT. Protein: CASSSLGGTPQHF.

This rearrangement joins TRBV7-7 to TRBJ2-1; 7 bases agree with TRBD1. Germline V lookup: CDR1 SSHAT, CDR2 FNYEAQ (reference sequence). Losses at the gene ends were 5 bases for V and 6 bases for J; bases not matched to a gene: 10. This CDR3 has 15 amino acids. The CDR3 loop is CASSPGIQGRNEQFF. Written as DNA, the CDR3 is TGTGCCAGCAGCCCCGGCATACAGGGGCGCAATGAGCAGTTCTTC.

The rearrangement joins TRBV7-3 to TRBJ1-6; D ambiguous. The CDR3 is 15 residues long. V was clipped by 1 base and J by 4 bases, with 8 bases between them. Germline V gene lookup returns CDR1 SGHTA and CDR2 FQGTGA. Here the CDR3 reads CASSLSFGYNSPLHF. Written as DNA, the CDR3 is TGTGCCAGCAGCTTAAGTTTCGGGTATAATTCACCCCTCCACTTT.

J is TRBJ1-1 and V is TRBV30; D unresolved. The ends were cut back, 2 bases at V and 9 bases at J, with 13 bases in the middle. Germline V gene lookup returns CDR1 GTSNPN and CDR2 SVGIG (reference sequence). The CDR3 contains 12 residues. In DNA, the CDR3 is TGTGCCTGGAGTCCGTTGGAGGCAAAAGCTTTCTTT. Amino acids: CAWSPLEAKAFF.

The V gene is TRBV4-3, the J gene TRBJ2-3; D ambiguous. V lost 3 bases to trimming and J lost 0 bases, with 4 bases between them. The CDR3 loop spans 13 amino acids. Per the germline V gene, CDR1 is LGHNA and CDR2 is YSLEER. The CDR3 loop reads CASSHVSTDTQYF. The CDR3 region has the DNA TGCGCCAGCAGCCACGTTAGCACAGATACGCAGTATTTT.

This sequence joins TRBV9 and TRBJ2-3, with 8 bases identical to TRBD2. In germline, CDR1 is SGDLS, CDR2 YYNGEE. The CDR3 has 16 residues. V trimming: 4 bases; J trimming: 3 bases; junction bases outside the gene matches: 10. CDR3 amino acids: CASSLRSAGGTDTQYF. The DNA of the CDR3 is TGTGCCAGCAGCCTCCGGTCGGCGGGGGGAACAGATACGCAGTATTTT.

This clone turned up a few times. Here the CDR3 reads CASSQDRGINQPQHF. In DNA form, the CDR3 reads TGCGCCAGCAGCCAAGACCGAGGGATCAATCAGCCCCAGCATTTT. This rearrangement joins TRBV4-1 to TRBJ1-5; D uncertain. Germline assignment: CDR1 MGHRA and CDR2 YSYEKL. The CDR3 is made up of 15 amino acids. Trimming removed 0 bases at V and 3 bases at J, with 9 bases between.

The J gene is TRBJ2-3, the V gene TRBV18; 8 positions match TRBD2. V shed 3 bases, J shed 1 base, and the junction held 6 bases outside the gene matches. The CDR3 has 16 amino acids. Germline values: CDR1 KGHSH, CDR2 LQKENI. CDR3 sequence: CASSPRGGFGTDTQYF. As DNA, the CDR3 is TGTGCCAGCTCACCCCGCGGGGGGTTCGGCACAGATACGCAGTATTTT.

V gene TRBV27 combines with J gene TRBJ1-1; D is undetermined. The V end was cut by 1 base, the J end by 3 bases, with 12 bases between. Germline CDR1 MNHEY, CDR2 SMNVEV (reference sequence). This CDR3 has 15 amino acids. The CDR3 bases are TGTGCCAGCAGTTTATTCTTAGGCGGGGACACTGAAGCTTTCTTT. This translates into CASSLFLGGDTEAFF.

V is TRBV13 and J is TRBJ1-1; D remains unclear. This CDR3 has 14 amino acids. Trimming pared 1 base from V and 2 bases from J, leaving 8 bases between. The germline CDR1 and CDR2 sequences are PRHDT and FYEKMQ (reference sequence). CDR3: CASSLEADNTEAFF. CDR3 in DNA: TGTGCCAGCAGCTTAGAGGCGGATAACACTGAAGCTTTCTTT. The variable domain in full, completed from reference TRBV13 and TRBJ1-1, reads AAGVIQSPRHLIKEKRETATLKCYPIPRHDTVYWYQQGPGQDPQFLISFYEKMQSDKGSIPDRFSAQQFSDYHSELNMSSLELGDSALYFCASSLEADNTEAFFGQGTRLTVV.

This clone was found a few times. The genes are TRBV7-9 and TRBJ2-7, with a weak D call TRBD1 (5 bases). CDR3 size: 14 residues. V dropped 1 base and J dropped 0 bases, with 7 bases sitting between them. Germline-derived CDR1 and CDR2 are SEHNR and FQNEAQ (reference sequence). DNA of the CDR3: TGTGCCAGCAGCTTAGGACAGAGCTCCTACGAGCAGTACTTC. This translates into CASSLGQSSYEQYF.

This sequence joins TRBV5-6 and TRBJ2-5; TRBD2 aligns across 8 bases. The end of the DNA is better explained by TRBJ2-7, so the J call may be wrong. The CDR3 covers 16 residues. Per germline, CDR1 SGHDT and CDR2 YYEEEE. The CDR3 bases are TGTGCCAGCAGCTTACTTACTAGCGGACTCTCCTACGAGCAGTACTTC. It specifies CASSLLTSGLSYEQYF.

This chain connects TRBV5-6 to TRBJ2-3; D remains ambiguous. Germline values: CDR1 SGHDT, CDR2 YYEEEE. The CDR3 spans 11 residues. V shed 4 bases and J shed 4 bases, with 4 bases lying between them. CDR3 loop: CASSRSDTQYF. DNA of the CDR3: TGTGCCAGCAGCCGGTCAGATACGCAGTATTTT.

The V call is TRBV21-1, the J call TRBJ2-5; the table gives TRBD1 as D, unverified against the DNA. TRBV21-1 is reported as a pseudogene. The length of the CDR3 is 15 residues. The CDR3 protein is CASGRCQGVRETQYF. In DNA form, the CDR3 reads TGTGCCAGCGGCAGGTGTCAGGGGGTGAGAGAGACCCAGTACTTC.

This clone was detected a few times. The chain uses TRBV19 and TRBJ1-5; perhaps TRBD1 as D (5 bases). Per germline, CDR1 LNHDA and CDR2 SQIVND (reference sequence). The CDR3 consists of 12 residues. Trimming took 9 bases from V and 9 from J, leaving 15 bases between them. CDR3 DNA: TGTGCCAGCGGGGGACCCAGGTGGCCCCAGCATTTT. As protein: CASGGPRWPQHF.

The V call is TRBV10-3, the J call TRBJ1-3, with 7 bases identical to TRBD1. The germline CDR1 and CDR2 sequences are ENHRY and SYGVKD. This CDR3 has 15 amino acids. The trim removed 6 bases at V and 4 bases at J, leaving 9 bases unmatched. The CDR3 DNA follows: TGTGCCATCAGGAGACAGGGATTTAAGGGAAACACCATATATTTT. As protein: CAIRRQGFKGNTIYF.

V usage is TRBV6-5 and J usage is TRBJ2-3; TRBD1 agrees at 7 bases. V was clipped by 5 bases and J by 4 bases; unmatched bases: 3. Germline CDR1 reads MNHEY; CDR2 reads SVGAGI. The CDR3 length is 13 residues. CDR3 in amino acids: CASSRQGADTQYF. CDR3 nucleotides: TGTGCCAGCAGTAGACAGGGTGCAGATACGCAGTATTTT.

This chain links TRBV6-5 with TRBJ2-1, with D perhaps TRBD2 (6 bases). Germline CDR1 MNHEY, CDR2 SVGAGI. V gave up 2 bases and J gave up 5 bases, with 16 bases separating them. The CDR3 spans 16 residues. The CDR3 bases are TGTGCCAGCAGTTACAGGTCAGCGGGTGGGGACAATGAGCAGTTCTTC. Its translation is CASSYRSAGGDNEQFF.

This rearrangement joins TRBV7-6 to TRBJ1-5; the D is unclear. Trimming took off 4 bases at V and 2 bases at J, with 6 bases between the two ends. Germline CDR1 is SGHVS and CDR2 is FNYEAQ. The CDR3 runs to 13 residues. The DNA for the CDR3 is TGTGCCAGCAGCTCCCTACGCAATCAGCCCCAGCATTTT. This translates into CASSSLRNQPQHF.

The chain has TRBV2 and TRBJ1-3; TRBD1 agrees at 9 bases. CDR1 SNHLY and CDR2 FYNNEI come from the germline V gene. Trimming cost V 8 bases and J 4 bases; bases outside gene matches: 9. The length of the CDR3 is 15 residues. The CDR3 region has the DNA TGTGCCAGCCTGGGGGACAGGGCGTACGGAAACACCATATATTTT. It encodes CASLGDRAYGNTIYF.

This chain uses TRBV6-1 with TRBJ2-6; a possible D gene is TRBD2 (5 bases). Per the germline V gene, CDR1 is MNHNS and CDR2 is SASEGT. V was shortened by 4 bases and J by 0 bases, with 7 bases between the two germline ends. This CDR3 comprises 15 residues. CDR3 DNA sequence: TGTGCCAGCAGTGGAGGGTACTCTGGGGCCAACGTCCTGACTTTC. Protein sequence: CASSGGYSGANVLTF.